This entry lists 28 T cell receptor beta chains sequenced from one sample in a study of T cell responses to AZD1222 COVID-19 vaccine listed by TCRdb under 2021. Interpreted using the paper, the time point label stands for: baseline before first vaccination. The treatment or condition label here, explained by the study, means: meningococcal conjugate vaccine given as trial control. The method was the immunoSEQ multiplex PCR assay. TCRdb provides this immuneACCESS table in a form limited to in-frame rearrangements. Some clones are lacking; in checked studies, under half of them reflect an unresolved V gene, and why the rest are absent is not known. Across this sample there are 150,000 or so clones, with approximately 93% seen only once. The ten largest clones take up around 1% of the sample. Sequenced material: peripheral blood, taken on day 0 of MenACWY control vaccination. The receptors were gathered from an adult in good health.

This clone was counted only a few times. The V and J genes are TRBV6-4 and TRBJ2-3; D perhaps matches TRBD1 (5 bases). V lost 3 bases to trimming and J lost 3 bases, with 7 bases between them. Looked up from germline, CDR1 is MRHNA and CDR2 is SNTAGT. The CDR3 has 13 amino acids. Here the CDR3 DNA reads TGTGCCAGCAGTGAAGGGGCAACAGATACGCAGTATTTT. Its protein product is CASSEGATDTQYF.

This chain links TRBV7-3 with TRBJ1-1; D not resolved. CDR1 and CDR2 (germline): SGHTA, FQGTGA. The ends were cut back, 5 bases at V and 0 bases at J, with 7 bases in the middle. CDR3 size: 13 residues. This CDR3 is CASSPEMNTEAFF. DNA for the CDR3: TGTGCCAGCAGCCCGGAGATGAACACTGAAGCTTTCTTT.

This sequence joins TRBV29-1 and TRBJ1-4; D is unclear. Germline V gene lookup returns CDR1 SQVTM and CDR2 ANQGSEA. The V end was cut by 7 bases, the J end by 2 bases, with 11 bases between. CDR3 length: 13 residues. The CDR3 sequence: CSALRDTNEKLFF. The CDR3 nucleotides are TGCAGCGCCCTCCGGGATACTAATGAAAAACTGTTTTTT.

The rearrangement uses TRBV5-1 and TRBJ2-2; 9 nucleotides align to TRBD1. Germline CDR1 is SGHRS and CDR2 is YFSETQ. Germline trimming cut 3 bases from V and 5 bases from J; bases unmatched to any gene: 5. The CDR3 contains 15 residues. The CDR3 DNA sequence: TGCGCCAGCAGCTGGGGACAGGGAGGTACCGGGGAGCTGTTTTTT. This codes for CASSWGQGGTGELFF.

In this sample, this clone turned up once. The J gene is TRBJ1-1, the V gene TRBV6-5; D is unclear. The germline V and J ends were trimmed by 4 bases and 7 bases, with 13 bases remaining between them. The germline V gene encodes CDR1 MNHEY and CDR2 SVGAGI. The CDR3 contains 13 residues. This CDR3 is CASSFQEVSEAFF. DNA of the CDR3: TGTGCCAGCAGTTTTCAGGAGGTGAGTGAAGCTTTCTTT.

This chain links TRBV6-5 with TRBJ1-2, with 7 positions matching TRBD1. The CDR3 extends over 15 amino acids. V shed 0 bases, J shed 4 bases, and the junction held 5 bases outside the gene matches. Germline V gene sequence: CDR1 MNHEY, CDR2 SVGAGI. The CDR3 sequence is CASSYSAGGGYGYTF. The CDR3 DNA sequence: TGTGCCAGCAGTTACTCGGCAGGGGGGGGCTATGGCTACACCTTC.

The chain recombines TRBV4-3 with TRBJ1-4; TRBD1 aligns across 10 bases. CDR1 is LGHNA and CDR2 is YSLEER in the germline V gene. The CDR3 extends over 19 amino acids. After removal of 1 base from V and 1 base from J, the junction contained 9 bases not matched to a gene. The CDR3 region has the DNA TGCGCCAGCAGCCAAGCTCCCGGGACAGGGGAAGGAACTAATGAAAAACTGTTTTTT. Protein sequence: CASSQAPGTGEGTNEKLFF.

This rearrangement joins TRBV2 to TRBJ1-6; 9 bases fit TRBD1. This CDR3 has 15 residues. The germline V gene encodes CDR1 SNHLY and CDR2 FYNNEI. V lost 10 bases to trimming and J lost 7 bases; unmatched junction nucleotides: 11. The CDR3 reads CATSNGDRDNSPLHF. CDR3 DNA: TGTGCCACTTCTAATGGGGACAGGGACAATTCACCCCTCCACTTT.

V gene TRBV28 combines with J gene TRBJ2-7; TRBD1 aligns across 9 bases. J gave up 3 bases and V 2 bases, and 5 bases lay outside the gene matches. This CDR3 is 15 amino acids long. Germline values: CDR1 MDHEN, CDR2 SYDVKM. CDR3: CASSLRQGDRYEQYF. In DNA form, the CDR3 reads TGTGCCAGCAGTTTAAGACAGGGGGATCGCTACGAGCAGTACTTC.

The chain links TRBV5-1 to TRBJ2-1; no clear D. V was trimmed by 9 bases and J by 5 bases, leaving 9 bases between them. Per germline, CDR1 SGHRS and CDR2 YFSETQ. The CDR3 runs 11 residues. The CDR3 DNA sequence: TGCGCCATCCGCCGAGACAATGAGCAGTTCTTC. This translates into CAIRRDNEQFF.

This rearrangement joins TRBV19 to TRBJ2-7; no definite D call. The CDR3 length is 13 residues. CDR1 and CDR2 (germline): LNHDA, SQIVND (reference sequence). V was shortened by 5 bases and J by 5 bases, with 13 bases between the two germline ends. DNA of the CDR3: TGTGCCAGTAGTCGGTACCCTAAGGACGAGCAGTACTTC. It encodes CASSRYPKDEQYF.

The gene calls are TRBV19 and TRBJ1-1; D remains unclear. The length of the CDR3 is 13 residues. Looked up from germline, CDR1 is LNHDA and CDR2 is SQIVND (reference sequence). V was trimmed by 7 bases and J by 1 base, leaving 10 bases between them. The CDR3 here is CASTARGNTEAFF. As DNA, the CDR3 is TGTGCCAGTACCGCGAGAGGGAACACTGAAGCTTTCTTT. Full variable domain (missing parts from reference TRBV19 and TRBJ1-1): DGGITQSPKYLFRKEGQNVTLSCEQNLNHDAMYWYRQDPGQGLRLIYYSQIVNDFQKGDIAEGYSVSREKKESFPLTVTSAQKNPTAFYLCASTARGNTEAFFGQGTRLTVV.

The V and J genes are TRBV10-3 and TRBJ1-3; 11 bases line up with TRBD1. Germline V gene lookup returns CDR1 ENHRY and CDR2 SYGVKD. The junction had 9 bases not matched to a gene; V was cut back by 7 bases and J by 4 bases. The CDR3 consists of 16 residues. The CDR3 reads CAITADRGLRGNTIYF. The CDR3 region has the DNA TGTGCCATCACCGCGGACAGGGGGCTCAGGGGAAACACCATATATTTT.

The chain combines TRBV5-1 with TRBJ1-4, with a weak D call TRBD1 (6 bases). The CDR3 is 13 residues long. Germline V gene data show CDR1 as SGHRS and CDR2 as YFSETQ. Trimming removed 4 bases at V and 6 bases at J, with 10 bases between. The CDR3 spells CASSPDRDEKLFF. The CDR3 DNA sequence: TGCGCCAGCAGCCCGGACAGAGATGAAAAACTGTTTTTT.

The chain has TRBV6-4 and TRBJ2-2; no clear D gene. Trimming shortened V by 2 bases and J by 3 bases, and 4 bases separated the two germline ends. The germline V gene has CDR1 MRHNA and CDR2 SNTAGT. The CDR3 length is 13 residues. In DNA, the CDR3 is TGTGCCAGCAGTGACGGACACACCGGGGAGCTGTTTTTT. Protein: CASSDGHTGELFF.

This rearrangement joins TRBV5-1 to TRBJ2-2; D ambiguous. Germline V gene lookup returns CDR1 SGHRS and CDR2 YFSETQ. There are 15 residues in the CDR3. The V and J ends lost 0 bases and 5 bases respectively, with 11 bases between them. This CDR3 is CASSLGNSQTGELFF. The CDR3 DNA follows: TGCGCCAGCAGCTTGGGCAACAGCCAAACCGGGGAGCTGTTTTTT.

The V and J genes are TRBV2 and TRBJ2-3, with D possibly being TRBD2 (5 bases). Germline V CDR1 and CDR2: SNHLY, FYNNEI. Deletions cut 4 bases from V and 2 bases from J, with 10 bases between. The CDR3 consists of 14 residues. Here the CDR3 reads CASSGRAYTDTQYF. In DNA, the CDR3 is TGTGCCAGCAGTGGGCGGGCTTACACAGATACGCAGTATTTT.

The gene calls are TRBV5-1 and TRBJ1-4; D unclear. The germline V gene encodes CDR1 SGHRS and CDR2 YFSETQ. CDR3 length: 13 residues. V lost 0 bases, J lost 7 bases, and 7 bases lay in between. CDR3 nucleotides: TGCGCCAGCAGCTTGGGGACGGCTGAAAAACTGTTTTTT. Its protein is CASSLGTAEKLFF.

CDR3 amino acids: CASSPAGVEAFF. Here the CDR3 DNA reads TGTGCCAGCTCACCCGCGGGGGTTGAGGCTTTCTTT. The rearrangement joins TRBV18 to TRBJ1-1; TRBD1 might be the D (5 bases). CDR1 is KGHSH, CDR2 LQKENI, per germline. V was shortened by 3 bases and J by 11 bases, with 13 bases between the two germline ends. The CDR3 contains 12 residues.

This clone has just one count. The V and J genes are TRBV6-5 and TRBJ2-1, with 10 bases that match TRBD2. Per the germline V gene, CDR1 is MNHEY and CDR2 is SVGAGI. The CDR3 has 15 residues. V lost 5 bases and J lost 5; bases outside the gene matches: 6. CDR3: CASSPGLAANNEQFF. The CDR3 bases are TGTGCCAGCAGTCCCGGACTAGCGGCGAACAATGAGCAGTTCTTC.

The chain is built from TRBV5-4 and TRBJ1-1; D possibly corresponds to TRBD1 (6 bases). CDR1 is SGHNT and CDR2 is YYREEE in the germline V gene (reference sequence). The CDR3 is 14 amino acids. V was cut by 0 bases and J by 6 bases, with 12 bases left in between. The CDR3 DNA is TGTGCCAGCAGCTTGGCGGGGGGCCGCGCTGAAGCTTTCTTT. Protein sequence: CASSLAGGRAEAFF.

This clone was counted once. CDR3: CASSLKENTEAFF. DNA for the CDR3: TGCGCCAGCAGCTTGAAGGAGAACACTGAAGCTTTCTTT. The chain uses TRBV5-1 and TRBJ1-1; D is unclear. The CDR3 runs 13 residues. Trimming removed 1 base at V and 1 base at J, with 5 bases between. The germline V gene encodes CDR1 SGHRS and CDR2 YFSETQ. Looking up the rest from reference TRBV5-1 and TRBJ1-1 gives the full variable domain: KAGVTQTPRYLIKTRGQQVTLSCSPISGHRSVSWYQQTPGQGLQFLFEYFSETQRNKGNFPGRFSGRQFSNSRSEMNVSTLELGDSALYLCASSLKENTEAFFGQGTRLTVV.

The gene calls are TRBV30 and TRBJ2-7; perhaps TRBD2 as D (6 bases). V lost 0 bases and J 5 bases, leaving 11 bases between the germline ends. In germline, CDR1 is GTSNPN, CDR2 SVGIG (reference sequence). The CDR3 covers 13 residues. The CDR3 sequence is CAWSVGGMNEQYF. CDR3 DNA sequence: TGTGCCTGGAGTGTTGGAGGGATGAACGAGCAGTACTTC. Combining the CDR3 with reference TRBV30 and TRBJ2-7 gives the whole variable domain SQTIHQWPATLVQPVGSPLSLECTVEGTSNPNLYWYRQAAGRGLQLLFYSVGIGQISSEVPQNLSASRPQDRQFILSSKKLLLSDSGFYLCAWSVGGMNEQYFGPGTRLTVT.

CDR3 coding DNA: TGTGCCAGCAGTCCCATCCAGAATTCACCCCTCCACTTT. This codes for CASSPIQNSPLHF. The V gene is TRBV28, the J gene TRBJ1-6; D not certain. Germline lookup yields CDR1 MDHEN and CDR2 SYDVKM. The CDR3 has 13 amino acids. Trimming left V 5 bases short and J 7 bases short, with 9 bases between.

The CDR3 spells CASSEGVSGNTIYF. CDR3 DNA sequence: TGTGCCAGCAGTGAGGGGGTATCTGGAAACACCATATATTTT. The chain combines TRBV25-1 with TRBJ1-3; tentative D call: TRBD1 (5 bases). Germline V gives CDR1 MGHDK, CDR2 SYGVNS. V shed 3 bases and J shed 1 base, with 7 bases lying between them. The CDR3 is made up of 14 amino acids.

The chain combines TRBV9 with TRBJ2-2; D is ambiguous. The CDR3 covers 17 residues. V shed 1 base and J shed 0 bases, with 13 bases lying between them. Germline CDR1 reads SGDLS; CDR2 reads YYNGEE. Here the CDR3 DNA reads TGTGCCAGCAGCGTATCTTCCCGTCCCTCGAACACCGGGGAGCTGTTTTTT. Residues: CASSVSSRPSNTGELFF.

The rearrangement links TRBV24-1 to TRBJ2-1; possible D gene TRBD1, 5 bases. V lost 3 bases and J 5 bases, leaving 13 bases between the germline ends. CDR3 length: 15 residues. Germline assignment: CDR1 KGHDR and CDR2 SFDVKD. The DNA of the CDR3 is TGTGCCACCAGTGATGGTGGGGCCAACCACAATGAGCAGTTCTTC. Protein product: CATSDGGANHNEQFF.

The CDR3 DNA sequence: TGTGCCAGCAGCCAAGTACATAATGAAAAACTGTTTTTT. It codes for CASSQVHNEKLFF. The chain is built from TRBV3-1 (or the pseudogene TRBV3-2) and TRBJ1-4, with D unresolved. The CDR3 extends over 13 amino acids. With 1 base removed from V and 4 bases from J, the gap between germline ends came to 4 bases. The germline gives CDR1 LGHDT, CDR2 YNNKEL (reference sequence).